These 7 T cell receptor beta chains came from one sample sequenced in a study of human T cells and chemical hapten exposure. The template was total RNA from unfractionated whole blood. TCRdb ran MiXCR on the 5' RACE reads and lists one entry per CDR3 protein. Seen here are around 100,000 distinct CDR3 sequences, approximately 19% observed once, and the top ten hold around 2.7%. These receptors were collected from a human donor in good health.

This clonotype showed up just a few times. V gene TRBV2 combines with J gene TRBJ1-1; 8 bases match TRBD1. Germline trimming cut 4 bases from V and 4 bases from J; bases unmatched to any gene: 5. In germline, CDR1 is SNHLY, CDR2 FYNNEI. This CDR3 is built from 14 residues. The CDR3 bases are TGTGCCAGCAGTGGGACAGGGTCGCGCACTGAAGCTTTCTTT. Translation: CASSGTGSRTEAFF. Complete variable domain (other parts from reference TRBV2 and TRBJ1-1): EPEVTQTPSHQVTQMGQEVILRCVPISNHLYFYWYRQILGQKVEFLVSFYNNEISEKSEIFDDQFSVERPDGSNFTLKIRSTKLEDSAMYFCASSGTGSRTEAFFGQGTRLTVV.

The chain recombines TRBV3-1 with TRBJ1-1; a possible D gene is TRBD1 (6 bases). The CDR3 contains 16 residues. Germline V gene sequence: CDR1 LGHDT, CDR2 YNNKEL (reference sequence). Between the trimmed V and J ends, which lost 2 bases and 1 base, there was a span of 14 bases. CDR3 coding DNA: TGTGCCAGCAGCCAATTCCCCAGGGGAAAGAACACTGAAGCTTTCTTT. Its translation: CASSQFPRGKNTEAFF.

The rearrangement links TRBV28 to TRBJ2-3, with 7 bases lining up with TRBD2. V shed 8 bases, J shed 6 bases, and the junction held 14 bases outside the gene matches. CDR3 size: 15 residues. Germline CDR1 is MDHEN and CDR2 is SYDVKM. The CDR3 region is CASVAWGGRSDTQYF. The DNA of the CDR3 is TGTGCCAGCGTAGCGTGGGGGGGGAGGTCGGATACGCAGTATTTT.

This clonotype was seen only a few times. The chain couples TRBV20-1 to TRBJ2-1; the D gene is possibly TRBD2 (6 bases). This CDR3 is 12 amino acids long. Germline CDR1 DFQATT, CDR2 SNEGSKA (reference sequence). Trimming shortened V by 6 bases and J by 5 bases, and 11 bases separated the two germline ends. DNA for the CDR3: TGCAGTGCCCCGGGACTTCACAATGAGCAGTTCTTC. Protein: CSAPGLHNEQFF.

This clonotype was seen more than once but under ten times. The chain is built from TRBV28 and TRBJ2-1; D gene uncertain. CDR3 length equals 14 residues. From germline, CDR1 is MDHEN and CDR2 SYDVKM. Between the trimmed V and J ends, which lost 5 bases and 7 bases, there was a span of 15 bases. Written as DNA, the CDR3 is TGTGCCAGCAGTACGCCAAACCGTGGGAATGAGCAGTTCTTC. Translated, it gives CASSTPNRGNEQFF. The full variable domain, its missing parts supplied by reference TRBV28 and TRBJ2-1, is DVKVTQSSRYLVKRTGEKVFLECVQDMDHENMFWYRQDPGLGLRLIYFSYDVKMKEKGDIPEGYSVSREKKERFSLILESASTNQTSMYLCASSTPNRGNEQFFGPGTRLTVL.

This clonotype was picked up a small number of times. The V call is TRBV5-4, the J call TRBJ1-4, with D unclear. Germline V CDR1 and CDR2: SGHNT, YYREEE (reference sequence). The CDR3 runs 13 residues. The ends were cut back, 4 bases at V and 3 bases at J, with 7 bases in the middle. The CDR3 DNA reads as TGTGCCAGCAGCGAACCACCTAATGAAAAACTGTTTTTT. Translated, it gives CASSEPPNEKLFF.

The table lists this clonotype with many counts. V usage is TRBV7-9 and J usage is TRBJ2-5, with D uncertain. This CDR3 is 11 amino acids long. Trimming pared 3 bases from V and 5 bases from J, leaving 4 bases between. Germline assignment: CDR1 SEHNR and CDR2 FQNEAQ (reference sequence). This CDR3 is CASSFGETQYF. In DNA, the CDR3 is TGTGCCAGCAGCTTCGGCGAGACCCAGTACTTC.